This T cell receptor (beta chain) came from a study of blood T cell repertoires in COVID-19. Trimming cost V 7 bases and J 1 base, with 17 bases left between them. The CDR3 sequence is 15 residues long. The germline V gene encodes CDR1 SNHLY and CDR2 FYNNEI. This table comes from immunoSEQ multiplex PCR, and its TCRdb copy is limited to in-frame clones, with some not included. Here the sample spans 300,000 or so clones, approximately 91% being singletons. The specimen sequenced was peripheral blood. The TCR sequence derives from a woman in her thirties with COVID-19, enrolled during active disease. The chain carries TRBV2 and TRBJ2-7, with D perhaps TRBD1 (6 bases). The CDR3 loop is CASTVPQGLSYEQYF. CDR3 nucleotide sequence: TGTGCCAGCACGGTCCCACAGGGTTTGTCCTACGAGCAGTACTTC.